This T cell receptor (beta chain) was sequenced in a study of blood T cell repertoires in COVID-19. The overall study: Sites in the United States, Italy and Spain provided acute and convalescent COVID-19 samples. Sample material is recorded as cDNA or gDNA derived from T cells, B-cell-depleted T cells, or PBMCs.

V trimming: 5 bases; J trimming: 5 bases; junction bases outside the gene matches: 14. Germline CDR1 is SGHAT and CDR2 is FQNNGV. CDR3 length: 17 amino acids. In the original processing: The authors estimated nucleated cell counts from reference gene primer amplification. Sequencing used immunoSEQ multiplex PCR; TCRdb keeps in-frame clones, though not all of them. V and J calls and clone size are as listed in that table; D and trimming were resolved from the DNA. The sample lists under 130,000 clones; about 90% were seen once. In this sample, this clone turned up once. The origin of this receptor is a man between 45 and 60 years old in a cohort sampled during active COVID-19. Sequenced input: peripheral blood. The chain uses TRBV11-2 and TRBJ2-5; 10 bases match TRBD2. The CDR3 region is CASSRGASGGPLETQYF. The CDR3 nucleotides are TGTGCCAGCAGCAGAGGGGCTAGCGGGGGCCCATTGGAGACCCAGTACTTC.